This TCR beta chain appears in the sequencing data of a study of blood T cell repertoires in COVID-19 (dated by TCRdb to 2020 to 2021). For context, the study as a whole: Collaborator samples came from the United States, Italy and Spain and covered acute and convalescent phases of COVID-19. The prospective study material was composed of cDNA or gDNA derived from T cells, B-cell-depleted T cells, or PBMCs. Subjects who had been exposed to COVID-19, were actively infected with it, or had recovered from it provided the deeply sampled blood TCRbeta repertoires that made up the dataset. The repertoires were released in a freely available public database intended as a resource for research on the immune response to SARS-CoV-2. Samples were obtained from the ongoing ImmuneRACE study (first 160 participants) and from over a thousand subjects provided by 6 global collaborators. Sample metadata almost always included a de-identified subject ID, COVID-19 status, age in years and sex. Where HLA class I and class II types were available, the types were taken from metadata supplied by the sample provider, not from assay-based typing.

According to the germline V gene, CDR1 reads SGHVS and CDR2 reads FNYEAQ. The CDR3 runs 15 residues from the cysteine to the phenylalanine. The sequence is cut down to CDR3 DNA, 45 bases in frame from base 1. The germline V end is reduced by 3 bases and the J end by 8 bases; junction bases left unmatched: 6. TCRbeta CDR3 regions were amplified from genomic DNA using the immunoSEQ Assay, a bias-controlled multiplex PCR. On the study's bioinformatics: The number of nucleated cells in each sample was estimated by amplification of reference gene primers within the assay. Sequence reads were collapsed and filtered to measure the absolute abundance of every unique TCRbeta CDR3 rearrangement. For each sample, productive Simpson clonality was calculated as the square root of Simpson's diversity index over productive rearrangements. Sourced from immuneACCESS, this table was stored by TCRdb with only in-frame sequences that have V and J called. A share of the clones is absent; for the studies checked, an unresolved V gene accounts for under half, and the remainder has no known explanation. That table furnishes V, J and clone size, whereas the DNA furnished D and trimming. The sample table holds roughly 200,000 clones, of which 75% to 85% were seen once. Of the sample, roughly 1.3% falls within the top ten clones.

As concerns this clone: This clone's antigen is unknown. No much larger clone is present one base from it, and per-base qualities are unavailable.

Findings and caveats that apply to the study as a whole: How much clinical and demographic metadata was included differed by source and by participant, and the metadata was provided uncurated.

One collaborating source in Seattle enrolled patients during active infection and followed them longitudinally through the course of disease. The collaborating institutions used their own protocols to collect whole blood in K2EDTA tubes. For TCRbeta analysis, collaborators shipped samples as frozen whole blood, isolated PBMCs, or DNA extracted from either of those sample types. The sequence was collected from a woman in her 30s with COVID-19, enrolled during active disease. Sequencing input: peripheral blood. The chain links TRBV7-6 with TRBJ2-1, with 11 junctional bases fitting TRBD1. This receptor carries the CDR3 CASSFGQGAQDEQFF. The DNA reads TGTGCCAGCAGCTTCGGACAGGGGGCGCAGGATGAGCAGTTCTTC.